This TCR beta chain was profiled in a study of blood T cell repertoires in COVID-19. Trimming took 0 bases from V and 3 from J, leaving 14 bases between them. The CDR3 has 16 residues. Germline CDR1 and CDR2: MNHEY and SVGAGI. Measured with immunoSEQ multiplex PCR; TCRdb has only the in-frame clones, and not every one. This sample has about 86,000 clones, with about 89% found just once. Only a few counts were recorded for this clone. The sequence came from a woman aged 45-59 years with acute COVID-19. The chain carries TRBV6-5 and TRBJ1-1; D is perhaps TRBD1 (5 bases). The sequencing sample was made of PBMCs or T cells enriched from blood (not recorded which). CDR3: CASSYSQGLWYTEAFF. The CDR3 bases are TGTGCCAGCAGTTACTCGCAGGGCCTGTGGTACACTGAAGCTTTCTTT.